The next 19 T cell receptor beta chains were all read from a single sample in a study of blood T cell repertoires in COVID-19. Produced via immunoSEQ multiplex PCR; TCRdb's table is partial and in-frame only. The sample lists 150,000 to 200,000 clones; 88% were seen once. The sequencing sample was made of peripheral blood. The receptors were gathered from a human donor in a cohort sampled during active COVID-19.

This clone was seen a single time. CDR3: CASSQDTGGSRTEAFF. The CDR3 bases are TGCGCCAGCAGCCAAGACACAGGGGGAAGTAGGACTGAAGCTTTCTTT. J is TRBJ1-1 and V is TRBV4-3; 8 bases map to TRBD1. The CDR3 sequence is 16 residues long. Germline V gene lookup returns CDR1 LGHNA and CDR2 YSLEER. J lost 5 bases, V lost 0 bases, and 8 bases had no gene match.

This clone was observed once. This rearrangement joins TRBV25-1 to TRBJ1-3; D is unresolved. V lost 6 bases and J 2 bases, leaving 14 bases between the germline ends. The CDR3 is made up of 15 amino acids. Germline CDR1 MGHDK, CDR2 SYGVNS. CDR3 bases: TGTGCCAGCAGAGTTAGCTTCGGGGCTGGAAACACCATATATTTT. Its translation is CASRVSFGAGNTIYF.

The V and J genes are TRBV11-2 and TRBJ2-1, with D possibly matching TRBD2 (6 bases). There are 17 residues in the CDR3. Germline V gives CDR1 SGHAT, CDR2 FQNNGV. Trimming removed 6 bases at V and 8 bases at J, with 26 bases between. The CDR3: CASSVGRGGRRIYEQFF. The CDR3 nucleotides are TGTGCCAGCAGTGTCGGGCGGGGTGGACGACGAATATATGAGCAGTTCTTC.

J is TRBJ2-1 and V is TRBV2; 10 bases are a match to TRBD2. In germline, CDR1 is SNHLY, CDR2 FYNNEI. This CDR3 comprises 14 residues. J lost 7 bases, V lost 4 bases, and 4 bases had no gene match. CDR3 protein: CASSASGRGNEQFF. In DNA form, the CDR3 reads TGTGCCAGCAGTGCTAGCGGGAGAGGGAATGAGCAGTTCTTC.

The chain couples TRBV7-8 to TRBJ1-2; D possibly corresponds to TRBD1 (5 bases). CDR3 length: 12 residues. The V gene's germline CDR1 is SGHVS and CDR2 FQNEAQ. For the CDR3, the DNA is TGTGCGGGGGGGGATACAAACTATGGCTACACCTTC. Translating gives CAGGDTNYGYTF.

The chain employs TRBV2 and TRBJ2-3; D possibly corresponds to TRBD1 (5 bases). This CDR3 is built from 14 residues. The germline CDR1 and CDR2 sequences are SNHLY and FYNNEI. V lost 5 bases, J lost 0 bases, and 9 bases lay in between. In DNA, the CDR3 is TGTGCCAGCAGTCTGCAGGGTAGCACAGATACGCAGTATTTT. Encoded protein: CASSLQGSTDTQYF.

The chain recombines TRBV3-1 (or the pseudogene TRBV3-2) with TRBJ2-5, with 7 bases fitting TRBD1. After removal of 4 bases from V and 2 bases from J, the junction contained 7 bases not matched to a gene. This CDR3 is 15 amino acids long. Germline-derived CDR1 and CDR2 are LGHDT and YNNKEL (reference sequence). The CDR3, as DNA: TGTGCCAGCAGCCGGTGGGACAGCCCTCAAGAGACCCAGTACTTC. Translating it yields CASSRWDSPQETQYF.

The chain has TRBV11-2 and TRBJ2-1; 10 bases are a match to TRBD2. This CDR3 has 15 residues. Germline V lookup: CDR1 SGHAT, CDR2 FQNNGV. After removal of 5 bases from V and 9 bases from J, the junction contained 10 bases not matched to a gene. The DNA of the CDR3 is TGTGCCAGCAGCCCCGAGGTAGCGGGAGGAGTTGAGCAGTTCTTC. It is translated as CASSPEVAGGVEQFF.

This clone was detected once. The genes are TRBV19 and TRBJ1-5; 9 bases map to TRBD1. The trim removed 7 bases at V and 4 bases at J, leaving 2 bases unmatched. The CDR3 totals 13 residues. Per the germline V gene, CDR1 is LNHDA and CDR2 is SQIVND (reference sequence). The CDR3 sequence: CASNRGLNQPQHF. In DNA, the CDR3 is TGTGCCAGTAACAGGGGGCTTAATCAGCCCCAGCATTTT.

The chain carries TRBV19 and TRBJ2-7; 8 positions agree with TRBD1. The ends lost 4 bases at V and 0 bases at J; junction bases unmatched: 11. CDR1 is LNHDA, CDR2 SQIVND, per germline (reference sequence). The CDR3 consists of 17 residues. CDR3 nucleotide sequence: TGTGCCAGTAGTAGCAGAGGCCGGGACAGGTTCTCCTACGAGCAGTACTTC. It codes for CASSSRGRDRFSYEQYF.

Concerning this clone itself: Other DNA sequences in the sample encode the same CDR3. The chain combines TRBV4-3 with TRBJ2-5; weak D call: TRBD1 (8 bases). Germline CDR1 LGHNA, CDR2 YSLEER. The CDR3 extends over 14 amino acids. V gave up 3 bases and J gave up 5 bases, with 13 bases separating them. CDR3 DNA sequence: TGCGCCAGCAGCCATGGACAGGGAGGGGAGACCCAGTACTTC. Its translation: CASSHGQGGETQYF.

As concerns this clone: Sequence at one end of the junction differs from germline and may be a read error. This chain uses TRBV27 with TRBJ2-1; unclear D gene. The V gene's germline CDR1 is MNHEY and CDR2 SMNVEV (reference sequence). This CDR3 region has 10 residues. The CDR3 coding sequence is TGTGCCAGCTCCTTCAATGAGCAGTTCTTC. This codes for CASSFNEQFF.

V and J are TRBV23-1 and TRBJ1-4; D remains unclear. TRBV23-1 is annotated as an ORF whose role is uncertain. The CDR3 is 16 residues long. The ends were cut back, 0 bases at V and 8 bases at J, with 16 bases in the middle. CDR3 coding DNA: TGCGCCAGCAGTCAATCCGTAAAGAGGAGGGAGGAAAAACTGTTTTTT. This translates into CASSQSVKRREEKLFF.

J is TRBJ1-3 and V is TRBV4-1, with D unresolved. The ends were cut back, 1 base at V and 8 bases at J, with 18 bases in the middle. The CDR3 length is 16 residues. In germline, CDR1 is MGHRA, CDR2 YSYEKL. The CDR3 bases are TGCGCCAGCAGCCAAGTGCGGGCGGCAATGTCCTACACCATATATTTT. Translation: CASSQVRAAMSYTIYF.

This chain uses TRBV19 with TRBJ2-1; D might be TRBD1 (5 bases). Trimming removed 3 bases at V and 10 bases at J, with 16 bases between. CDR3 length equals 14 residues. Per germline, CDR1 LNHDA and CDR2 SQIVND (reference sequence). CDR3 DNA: TGTGCCAGTAGTATGGGGCGCGAATCAGGGGAGCAGTTCTTC. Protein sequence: CASSMGRESGEQFF.

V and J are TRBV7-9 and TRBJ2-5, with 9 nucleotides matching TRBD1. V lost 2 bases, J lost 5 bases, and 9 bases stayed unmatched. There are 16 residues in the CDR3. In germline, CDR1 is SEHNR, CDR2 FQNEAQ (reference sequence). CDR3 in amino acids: CASSLRDRDRSETQYF. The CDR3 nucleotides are TGTGCCAGCAGCTTACGGGACAGGGATCGGTCGGAGACCCAGTACTTC.

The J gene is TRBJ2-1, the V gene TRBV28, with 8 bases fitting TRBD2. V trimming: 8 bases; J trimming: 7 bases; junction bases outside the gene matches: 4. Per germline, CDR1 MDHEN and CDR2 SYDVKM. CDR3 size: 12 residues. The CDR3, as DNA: TGTGCCAGCGGCCCGGGGGGGAATGAGCAGTTCTTC. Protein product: CASGPGGNEQFF.

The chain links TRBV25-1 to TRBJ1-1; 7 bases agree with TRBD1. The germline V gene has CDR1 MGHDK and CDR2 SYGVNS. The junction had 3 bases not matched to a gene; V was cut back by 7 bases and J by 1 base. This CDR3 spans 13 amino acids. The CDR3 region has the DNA TGTGCCAGCATCGGACAGGCGAACACTGAAGCTTTCTTT. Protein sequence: CASIGQANTEAFF.

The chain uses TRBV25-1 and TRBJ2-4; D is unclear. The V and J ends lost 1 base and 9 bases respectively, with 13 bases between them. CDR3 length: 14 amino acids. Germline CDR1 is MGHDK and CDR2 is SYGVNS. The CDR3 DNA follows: TGTGCCAGCAGTGAATTGGGCCTTACGAGCATTCAGTACTTC. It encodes CASSELGLTSIQYF.